In this sample, the clone carrying this TCR beta chain turned up a few times. The antigen is not known. The sample belongs to a study of T cell repertoires in cytomegalovirus infection. TCRdb re-derived calls from the reads in MiXCR, one entry per CDR3 protein. The table lists 100,000 or so distinct CDR3 sequences, 25% to 35% of them singletons. The germline V gene encodes CDR1 LGHNA and CDR2 YNFKEQ. The CDR3 has 15 amino acids. Trimming shortened V by 0 bases and J by 4 bases, and 12 bases separated the two germline ends. The clonotype comes from a human donor in good health (CMV status not recorded). Some clones in this sample may be carry-over from other donors' samples. V and J are TRBV4-2 and TRBJ1-1; a weak D match, TRBD1 (6 bases). The material was CD8+ T cells from cultured PBMCs, obtained from culture after CMV antigen stimulation. The CDR3 loop reads CASSQEWGATTEAFF. Written as DNA, the CDR3 is TGTGCCAGCAGCCAAGAATGGGGGGCGACCACTGAAGCTTTCTTT.